This T cell receptor beta chain comes out of a study of T cell responses to AZD1222 COVID-19 vaccine. Worth noting for this clone: The antigen remains undetermined.

Data came from immunoSEQ multiplex PCR; TCRdb stores just in-frame clones and leaves some out. The data contain 150,000 to 250,000 clones, approximately 90% of them singletons. The study, taken as a whole, reports: The donor cohort was predominantly white British with a female majority, and clonal diversity may have been underestimated. Spike-specific TCR breadth and depth rose after two AZD1222 doses.

The origin of this receptor is an adult who received the AZD1222 COVID-19 vaccine. The material was peripheral blood, obtained 28 days after the second AZD1222 dose.

The CDR3, as DNA: TGCGCCAGCAGCCGGCCGGTCGGAGAATCCACAGATACGCAGTATTTT. Residues: CASSRPVGESTDTQYF. The J gene is TRBJ2-3, the V gene TRBV5-1, with no clear D. CDR1 is SGHRS, CDR2 YFSETQ, per germline. The germline V and J ends were trimmed by 4 bases and 2 bases, with 17 bases remaining between them. This CDR3 comprises 16 residues.